This TCR beta chain stems from a study of breast tumors, draining lymph nodes, adjacent tissues. Axillary draining lymph nodes of breast cancer patients supplied the node samples. Each CDR3 protein gets one entry after TCRdb re-called the multiplex PCR reads with MiXCR. The table shows a few hundred thousand distinct CDR3 sequences, with under 40% occurring only once. Study-wide findings and caveats: Most tumor T cells seemingly derive from lymph node, then expand in tumor. Compared with lymph nodes, tumors were less diverse; compared with nontumor tissue, more.

Concerning this clonotype: Its matching antigen is unknown. This may be a read error, as it is one base from a much larger clone.

The length of the CDR3 is 15 residues. Germline V lookup: CDR1 SSHAT, CDR2 FNYEAQ (reference sequence). The V and J genes are TRBV7-7 and TRBJ2-5; TRBD2 matches at 8 bases. The sequence derives from a female donor with breast cancer. Some clones in this sample may be carry-over from other donors' samples. The source material was axillary lymph node tissue. CDR3 loop: CASSLAAGVGETQHF. In DNA form, the CDR3 reads TGTGCTAGCAGCTTAGCAGCGGGAGTGGGTGAGACCCAGCACTTC.